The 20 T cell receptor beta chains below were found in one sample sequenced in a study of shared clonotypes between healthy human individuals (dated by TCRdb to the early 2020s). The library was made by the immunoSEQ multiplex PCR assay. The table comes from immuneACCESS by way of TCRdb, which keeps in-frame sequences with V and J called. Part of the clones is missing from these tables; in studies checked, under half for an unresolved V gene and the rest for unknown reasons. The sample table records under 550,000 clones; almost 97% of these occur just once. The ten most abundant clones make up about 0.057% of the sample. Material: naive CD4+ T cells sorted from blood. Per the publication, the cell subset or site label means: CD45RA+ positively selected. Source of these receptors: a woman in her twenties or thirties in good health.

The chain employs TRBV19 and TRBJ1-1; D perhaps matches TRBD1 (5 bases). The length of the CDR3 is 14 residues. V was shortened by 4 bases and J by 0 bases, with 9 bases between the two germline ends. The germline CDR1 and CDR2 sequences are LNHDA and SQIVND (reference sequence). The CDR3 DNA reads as TGTGCCAGTAGTACCGGGACGGTGAACACTGAAGCTTTCTTT. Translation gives CASSTGTVNTEAFF.

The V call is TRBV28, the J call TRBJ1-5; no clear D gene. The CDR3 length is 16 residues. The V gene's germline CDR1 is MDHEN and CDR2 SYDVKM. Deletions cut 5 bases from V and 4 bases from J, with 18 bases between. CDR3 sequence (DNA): TGTGCCAGCAGTCCTACTCCGGGAACCCGGAATCAGCCCCAGCATTTT. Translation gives CASSPTPGTRNQPQHF.

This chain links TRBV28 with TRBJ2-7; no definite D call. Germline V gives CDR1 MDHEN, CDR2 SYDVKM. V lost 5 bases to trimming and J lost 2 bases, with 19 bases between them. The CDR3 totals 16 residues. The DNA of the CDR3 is TGTGCCAGCAGTCACATGAAGGTGGGAACCGCCTACGAGCAGTACTTC. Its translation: CASSHMKVGTAYEQYF.

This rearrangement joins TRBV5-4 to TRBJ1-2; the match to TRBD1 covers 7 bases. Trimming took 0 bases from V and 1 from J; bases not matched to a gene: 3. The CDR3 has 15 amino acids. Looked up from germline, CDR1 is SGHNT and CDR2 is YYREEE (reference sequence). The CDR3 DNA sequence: TGTGCCAGCAGCTTGGAAGGGGGCGGTAACTATGGCTACACCTTC. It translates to CASSLEGGGNYGYTF.

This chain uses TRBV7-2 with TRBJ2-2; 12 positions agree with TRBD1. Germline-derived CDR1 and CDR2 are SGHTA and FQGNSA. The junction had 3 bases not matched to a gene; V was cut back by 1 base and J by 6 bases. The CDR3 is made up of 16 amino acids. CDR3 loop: CASSLGGTGGSGELFF. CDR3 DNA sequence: TGTGCCAGCAGCTTAGGTGGGACAGGGGGCTCCGGGGAGCTGTTTTTT.

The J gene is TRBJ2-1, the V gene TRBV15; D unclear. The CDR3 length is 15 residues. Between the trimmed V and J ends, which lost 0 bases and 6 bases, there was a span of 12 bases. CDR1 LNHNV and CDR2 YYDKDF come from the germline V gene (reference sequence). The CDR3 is CATSRDQVVFNEQFF. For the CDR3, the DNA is TGTGCCACCAGCAGAGATCAAGTGGTGTTCAATGAGCAGTTCTTC.

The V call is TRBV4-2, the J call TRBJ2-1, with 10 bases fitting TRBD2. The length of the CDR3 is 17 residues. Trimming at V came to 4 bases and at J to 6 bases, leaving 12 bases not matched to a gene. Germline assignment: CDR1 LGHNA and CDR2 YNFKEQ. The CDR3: CASSPESGTSAFNEQFF. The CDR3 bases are TGTGCCAGCAGCCCCGAATCCGGGACTAGCGCTTTCAATGAGCAGTTCTTC.

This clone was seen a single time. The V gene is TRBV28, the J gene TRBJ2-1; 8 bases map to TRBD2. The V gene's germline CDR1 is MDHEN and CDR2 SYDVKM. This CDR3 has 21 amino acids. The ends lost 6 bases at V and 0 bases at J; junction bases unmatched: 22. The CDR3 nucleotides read TGTGCCAGCAGAACCGGGACTAGTCTTTTCCTCAGAATTAGCTCCTACAATGAGCAGTTCTTC. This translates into CASRTGTSLFLRISSYNEQFF.

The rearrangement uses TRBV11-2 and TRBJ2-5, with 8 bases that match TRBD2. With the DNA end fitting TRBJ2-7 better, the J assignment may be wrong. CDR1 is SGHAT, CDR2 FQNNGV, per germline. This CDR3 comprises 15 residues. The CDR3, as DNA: TGTGCCAGCAGCCCTCAAGCGGGAGCGGTATACGAGCAGTACTTC. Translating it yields CASSPQAGAVYEQYF.

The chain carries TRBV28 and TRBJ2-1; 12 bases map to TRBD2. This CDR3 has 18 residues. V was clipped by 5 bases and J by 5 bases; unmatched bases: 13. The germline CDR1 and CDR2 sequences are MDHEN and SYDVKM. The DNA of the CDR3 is TGTGCCAGCAGTCCAGGACTAGCGGGATCTCGTTACAACAATGAGCAGTTCTTC. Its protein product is CASSPGLAGSRYNNEQFF.

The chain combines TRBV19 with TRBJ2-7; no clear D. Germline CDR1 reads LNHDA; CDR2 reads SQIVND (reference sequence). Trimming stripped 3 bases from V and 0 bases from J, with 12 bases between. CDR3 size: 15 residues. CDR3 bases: TGTGCCAGTAGTATGGGGTCAGTGAGCTCCTACGAGCAGTACTTC. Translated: CASSMGSVSSYEQYF.

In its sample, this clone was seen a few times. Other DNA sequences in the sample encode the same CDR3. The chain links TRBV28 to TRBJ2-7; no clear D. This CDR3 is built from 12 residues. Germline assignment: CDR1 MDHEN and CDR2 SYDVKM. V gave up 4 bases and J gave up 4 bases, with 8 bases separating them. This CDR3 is CASSSTVYEQYF. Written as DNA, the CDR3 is TGTGCCAGCAGTTCGACTGTTTACGAGCAGTACTTC.

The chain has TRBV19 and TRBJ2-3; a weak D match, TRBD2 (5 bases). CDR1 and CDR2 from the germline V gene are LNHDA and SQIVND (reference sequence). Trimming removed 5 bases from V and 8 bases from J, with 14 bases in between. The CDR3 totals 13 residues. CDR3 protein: CASSRRLRGTQYF. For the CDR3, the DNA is TGTGCCAGTAGTCGCCGACTAAGAGGTACGCAGTATTTT.

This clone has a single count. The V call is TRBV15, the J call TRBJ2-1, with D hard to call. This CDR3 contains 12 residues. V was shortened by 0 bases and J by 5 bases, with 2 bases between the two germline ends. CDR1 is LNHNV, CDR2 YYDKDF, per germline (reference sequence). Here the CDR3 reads CATSRDHNEQFF. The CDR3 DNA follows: TGTGCCACCAGCAGAGACCACAATGAGCAGTTCTTC.

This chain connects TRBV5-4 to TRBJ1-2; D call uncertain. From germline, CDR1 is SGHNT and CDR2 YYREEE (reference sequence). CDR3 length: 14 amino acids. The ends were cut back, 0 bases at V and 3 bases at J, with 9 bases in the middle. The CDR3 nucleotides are TGTGCCAGCAGCTTGGAGGACGGATACTATGGCTACACCTTC. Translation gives CASSLEDGYYGYTF.

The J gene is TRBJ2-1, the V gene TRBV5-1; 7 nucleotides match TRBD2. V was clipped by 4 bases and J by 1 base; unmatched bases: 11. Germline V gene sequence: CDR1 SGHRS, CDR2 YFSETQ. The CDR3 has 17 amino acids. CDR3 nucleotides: TGCGCCAGCAGCGACTTAGGCGGGAGTTCATCCTACAATGAGCAGTTCTTC. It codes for CASSDLGGSSSYNEQFF.

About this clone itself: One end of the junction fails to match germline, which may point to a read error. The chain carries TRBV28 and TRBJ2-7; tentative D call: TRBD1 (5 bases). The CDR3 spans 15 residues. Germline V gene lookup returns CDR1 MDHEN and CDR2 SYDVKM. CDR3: CASSLGSDTSNEQYF. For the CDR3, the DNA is TGTGCCAGCAGTTTAGGCTCGGACACCTCCAACGAGCAGTACTTC.

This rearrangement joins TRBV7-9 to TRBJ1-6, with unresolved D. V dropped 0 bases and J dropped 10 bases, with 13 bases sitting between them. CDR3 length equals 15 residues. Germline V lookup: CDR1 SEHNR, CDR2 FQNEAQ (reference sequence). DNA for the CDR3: TGTGCCAGCAGCTTAGCGTTTCGGGTAAGGTCACCCCTCCACTTT. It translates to CASSLAFRVRSPLHF. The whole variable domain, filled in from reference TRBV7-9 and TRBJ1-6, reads DTGVSQNPRHKITKRGQNVTFRCDPISEHNRLYWYRQTLGQGPEFLTYFQNEAQLEKSRLLSDRFSAERPKGSFSTLEIQRTEQGDSAMYLCASSLAFRVRSPLHFGNGTRLTVT.

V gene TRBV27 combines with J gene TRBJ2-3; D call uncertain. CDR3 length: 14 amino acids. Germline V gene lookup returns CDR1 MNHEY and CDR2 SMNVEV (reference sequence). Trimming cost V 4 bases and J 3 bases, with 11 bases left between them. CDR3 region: CASSSNVVTDTQYF. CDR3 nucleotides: TGTGCCAGCAGTTCCAACGTCGTGACAGATACGCAGTATTTT.

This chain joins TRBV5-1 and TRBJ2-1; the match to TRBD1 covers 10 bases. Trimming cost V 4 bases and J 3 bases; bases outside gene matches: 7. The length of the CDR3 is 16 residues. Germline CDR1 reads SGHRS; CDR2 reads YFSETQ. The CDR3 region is CASSGGQGSLYNEQFF. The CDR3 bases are TGCGCCAGCAGCGGGGGACAGGGGTCCCTCTACAATGAGCAGTTCTTC. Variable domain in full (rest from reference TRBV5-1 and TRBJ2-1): KAGVTQTPRYLIKTRGQQVTLSCSPISGHRSVSWYQQTPGQGLQFLFEYFSETQRNKGNFPGRFSGRQFSNSRSEMNVSTLELGDSALYLCASSGGQGSLYNEQFFGPGTRLTVL.